This is a list of T cell receptor beta chains from one sample in a study of spatial heterogeneity in lung cancer. TCRdb itself ran the 5' RACE reads through MiXCR, one entry per CDR3 protein. The data show roughly 71,000 distinct CDR3 sequences, over 7% seen once. The source was PBMCs, collected at follow-up. These receptors were taken from a female donor with early-stage non-small cell lung cancer. The CDR3 runs from the conserved cysteine through the conserved F or W. Each record gives: clone size, D gene, J gene, V gene, CDR3 protein, CDR3 DNA. A D gene is named only where the DNA matches it firmly. Clone size appears in some rows only: once, few, many, or a class for an expanded clone.

>many|TRBD1|TRBJ2-2|TRBV9
CASSVGDRGHGELFF
TGTGCCAGCAGCGTAGGAGACAGGGGTCACGGGGAGCTGTTTTTT
>NA|NA|TRBJ1-5|TRBV7-2
CASSFDRRQPQHF
TGTGCCAGCAGCTTCGACAGACGGCAGCCCCAGCATTTT
>many|NA|TRBJ2-1|TRBV5-1
CASSPGTPYNEQFF
TGCGCCAGCAGCCCCGGGACTCCCTACAATGAGCAGTTCTTC
>NA|TRBD2|TRBJ2-2|TRBV7-8
CASSETSGRIGELFF
TGTGCCAGCAGCGAAACTAGCGGGAGAATAGGGGAGCTGTTTTTT
>many|NA|TRBJ1-2|TRBV3-1
CASSRNYPTEWENGYTF
TGTGCCAGCAGCCGAAACTACCCCACTGAGTGGGAGAATGGCTACACCTTC
>many|NA|TRBJ2-7|TRBV5-1
CASSLGPYGGEQYF
TGCGCCAGCAGCTTGGGGCCGTACGGCGGCGAGCAGTACTTC
>many|NA|TRBJ2-2|TRBV25-1
CASSSSYPGELFF
TGTGCCAGCAGTTCATCCTACCCCGGGGAGCTGTTTTTT
>once|TRBD2|TRBJ2-3|TRBV6-6
CASSISGTSGTSTDTQYF
TGTGCCAGCAGTATTTCGGGGACTAGCGGAACTAGCACAGATACGCAGTATTTT
>many|TRBD2|TRBJ2-1|TRBV2
CASQVEREGLAFF
TGTGCCTCACAGGTCGAGCGGGAGGGCCTAGCGTTCTTC
>many|NA|TRBJ2-1|TRBV7-8
CASSFRGPTYNEQFF
TGTGCCAGCAGCTTTAGAGGCCCCACCTACAATGAGCAGTTCTTC
>many|NA|TRBJ1-6|TRBV14
CASSQTVNSPLHF
TGTGCCAGCAGCCAGACAGTAAATTCACCCCTCCACTTT
>many|TRBD1|TRBJ1-5|TRBV28
CASSLGQGTLSNQPQHF
TGTGCCAGCAGTTTAGGACAGGGTACTTTAAGCAATCAGCCCCAGCATTTT
>NA|TRBD1|TRBJ2-3|TRBV5-1
CASSQTGGPTDTQYF
TGCGCCAGCAGCCAGACAGGGGGCCCCACAGATACGCAGTATTTT
>few|TRBD1|TRBJ2-7|TRBV7-9
CASSLTGTGPLEQYF
TGTGCCAGCAGCTTGACCGGGACAGGGCCTCTTGAGCAGTACTTC
>many|NA|TRBJ1-1|TRBV3-1
CASSQDGDTEAFF
TGTGCCAGCAGCCAAGATGGGGACACTGAAGCTTTCTTT
>NA|NA|TRBJ2-7|TRBV10-2
CASSPGLYYEQYF
TGCGCCAGCAGCCCAGGACTCTACTACGAGCAGTACTTC
>many|NA|TRBJ1-1|TRBV7-3
CASSLNVDTEAFF
TGTGCCAGCAGCTTAAACGTGGACACTGAAGCTTTCTTT
>few|TRBD2|TRBJ2-3|TRBV20-1
CSAIPLGSGMTDTQYF
TGCAGTGCCATACCCCTGGGTAGCGGGATGACAGATACGCAGTATTTT
>few|NA|TRBJ2-6|TRBV27
CASSLNGGSSGANVLTF
TGTGCCAGCAGTTTAAACGGAGGTTCCTCTGGGGCCAACGTCCTGACTTTC
>many|TRBD1|TRBJ2-2|TRBV18
CASSPLTGTGDTGELFF
TGTGCCAGCTCACCACTTACCGGGACAGGGGACACCGGGGAGCTGTTTTTT
>many|TRBD2|TRBJ2-6|TRBV2
CASSEKVAGANVLTF
TGTGCCAGCAGTGAAAAGGTAGCGGGAGCCAACGTCCTGACTTTC
>many|NA|TRBJ2-2|TRBV19
CATLSTARPGELFF
TGTGCCACCCTTTCGACAGCTCGCCCCGGGGAGCTGTTTTTT
>few|TRBD1|TRBJ1-1|TRBV12-3/TRBV12-4
CASRPGTGASEAFF
TGTGCCAGCAGACCCGGGACAGGGGCGTCTGAAGCTTTCTTT
>many|TRBD2|TRBJ2-7|TRBV5-1
CASSLGTSGAYEQYF
TGCGCCAGCAGCCTAGGGACTAGCGGAGCCTACGAGCAGTACTTC
>many|NA|TRBJ2-7|TRBV5-1
CASSWGVGYEQYF
TGCGCCAGCAGCTGGGGTGTAGGCTACGAGCAGTACTTC
>many|NA|TRBJ2-3|TRBV7-6
CASSLVADRTDTQYF
TGTGCCAGCAGCTTAGTAGCGGATCGCACAGATACGCAGTATTTT
>many|NA|TRBJ1-4|TRBV5-1
CASSSGGPTNEKLFF
TGCGCCAGCAGCTCAGGAGGGCCGACTAATGAAAAACTGTTTTTT
>many|TRBD2|TRBJ2-2|TRBV7-3
CASSLVAGHTGELFF
TGTGCCAGCAGCCTCGTAGCGGGACACACCGGGGAGCTGTTTTTT
>many|NA|TRBJ2-5|TRBV6-1
CASRPLRTAQETQYF
TGTGCCAGCAGACCACTCCGGACAGCCCAAGAGACCCAGTACTTC
>few|NA|TRBJ2-6|TRBV24-1
CATSDSQGSGANVLTF
TGTGCCACCAGTGATTCCCAGGGTTCCGGGGCCAACGTCCTGACTTTC
>NA|TRBD1|TRBJ1-2|TRBV5-8
CASSSPGQGFPNYGYTF
TGTGCCAGCAGCTCTCCGGGACAGGGTTTTCCGAACTATGGCTACACCTTC
>many|NA|TRBJ2-1|TRBV29-1
CSVARQELNEQFF
TGCAGCGTCGCCCGACAGGAACTCAATGAGCAGTTCTTC
>NA|TRBD2|TRBJ2-7|TRBV30
CAWTTTSGGEQYF
TGTGCCTGGACCACTACTAGCGGGGGGGAGCAGTACTTC
>many|TRBD1|TRBJ2-1|TRBV18
CASSPRQGGNEQFF
TGTGCCAGCTCACCACGACAGGGGGGCAATGAGCAGTTCTTC
>many|TRBD2|TRBJ2-7|TRBV7-3
CASSPSGRGDYEQYF
TGTGCCAGCAGCCCGAGCGGGAGAGGGGACTACGAGCAGTACTTC
>many|NA|TRBJ1-4|TRBV4-1
CASSQGAQEKLFF
TGCGCCAGCAGCCAGGGGGCTCAGGAAAAACTGTTTTTT
>NA|NA|TRBJ2-1|TRBV2
CASSPLGDEQFF
TGTGCCAGCAGTCCCCTTGGGGATGAGCAGTTCTTC
>many|NA|TRBJ2-3|TRBV3-1
CASSQEVRGDTQYF
TGTGCCAGCAGCCAAGAGGTTCGGGGAGATACGCAGTATTTT
>NA|TRBD1|TRBJ1-1|TRBV9
CASSVPPTGLTEAFF
TGTGCCAGCAGCGTCCCCCCGACAGGGCTCACTGAAGCTTTCTTT
>NA|TRBD2|TRBJ2-7|TRBV7-2
CASSLGASGRFDEQYF
TGTGCCAGCAGCTTAGGGGCTAGCGGGAGGTTCGACGAGCAGTACTTC
>few|NA|TRBJ2-5|TRBV15
CATSRVRSTQYF
TGTGCCACCAGCAGAGTCCGCTCGACCCAGTACTTC
>many|NA|TRBJ1-2|TRBV3-1
CASSQDLAGPTGYTF
TGTGCCAGCAGCCAAGATCTTGCAGGGCCAACTGGCTACACCTTC
>few|NA|TRBJ1-1|TRBV28
CASSFGTSLEAFF
TGTGCCAGCAGTTTTGGGACATCCTTGGAAGCTTTCTTT